The TCR beta chain under discussion was sequenced for a study of vaccination and CD4 T cells after COVID-19. Study-wide context: The study drew post-COVID samples a median around 100 days after diagnosis (range 35 to 161). Samples were taken after vaccination, a median of roughly 72 days after dose two, with a range of 14 to 241.

As to treatment: approximately 9-day PBMC culture with coronavirus spike peptide pools or control peptides (ViraFEST assay). Positive SARS-CoV-2 PCR tests in convalescent patients dated from March to December 2020, pre-Alpha, Beta and Delta. An Oncomine TCR Beta short-read assay was used to sequence the DNA from cultured CD4+ T cells. TCRdb analysed the PCR reads with MiXCR anew, one entry per CDR3 protein. The data hold around 16,000 distinct CDR3 sequences, with 70% to 80% observed a single time. Concerning this clonotype itself: Its antigen is undetermined.

Germline CDR1 reads DFQATT; CDR2 reads SNEGSKA (reference sequence). Trimming took 6 bases from V and 4 from J; bases not matched to a gene: 12. This CDR3 region has 16 residues. The clonotype comes from a human donor who had recovered from COVID-19. Sequencing used CD4+ T cells from blood, cultured in vitro. The chain combines TRBV20-1 with TRBJ1-6; 7 positions agree with TRBD1. CDR3: CSAKIPGQRYNSPLHF. The CDR3 bases are TGCAGTGCCAAAATCCCGGGACAGAGGTATAATTCACCCCTCCACTTT.